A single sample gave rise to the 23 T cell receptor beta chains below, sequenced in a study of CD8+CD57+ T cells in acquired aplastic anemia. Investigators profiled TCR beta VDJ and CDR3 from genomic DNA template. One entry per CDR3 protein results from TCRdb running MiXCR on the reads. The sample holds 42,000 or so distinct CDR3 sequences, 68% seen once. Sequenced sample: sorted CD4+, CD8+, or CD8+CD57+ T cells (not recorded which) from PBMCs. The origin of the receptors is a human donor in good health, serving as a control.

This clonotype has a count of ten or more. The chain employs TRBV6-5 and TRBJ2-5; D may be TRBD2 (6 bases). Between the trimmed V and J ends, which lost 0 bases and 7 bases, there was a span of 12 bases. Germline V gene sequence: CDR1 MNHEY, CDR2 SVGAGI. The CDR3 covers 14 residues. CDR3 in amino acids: CASSYSEGAGTQYF. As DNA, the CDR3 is TGTGCCAGCAGTTACTCTGAGGGAGCGGGGACCCAGTACTTC.

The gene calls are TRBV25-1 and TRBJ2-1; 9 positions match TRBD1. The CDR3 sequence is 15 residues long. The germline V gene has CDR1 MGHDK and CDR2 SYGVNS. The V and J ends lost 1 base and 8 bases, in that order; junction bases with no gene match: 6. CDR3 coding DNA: TGTGCCAGCAGTGAATGGACAGGGGATAAGGATGAGCAGTTCTTC. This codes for CASSEWTGDKDEQFF.

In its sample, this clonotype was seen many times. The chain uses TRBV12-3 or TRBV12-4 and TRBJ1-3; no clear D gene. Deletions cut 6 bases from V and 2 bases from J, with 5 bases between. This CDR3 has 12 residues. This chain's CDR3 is CASSGTGNTIYF. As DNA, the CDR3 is TGTGCCAGCAGCGGGACTGGAAACACCATATATTTT.

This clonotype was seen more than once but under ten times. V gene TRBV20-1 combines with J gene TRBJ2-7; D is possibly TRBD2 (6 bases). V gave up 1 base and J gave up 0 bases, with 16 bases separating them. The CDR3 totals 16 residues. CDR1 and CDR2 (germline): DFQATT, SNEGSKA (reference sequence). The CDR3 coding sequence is TGCAGTGCTAGAGGGTTAGCGGACACCGCCTCCTACGAGCAGTACTTC. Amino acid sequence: CSARGLADTASYEQYF.

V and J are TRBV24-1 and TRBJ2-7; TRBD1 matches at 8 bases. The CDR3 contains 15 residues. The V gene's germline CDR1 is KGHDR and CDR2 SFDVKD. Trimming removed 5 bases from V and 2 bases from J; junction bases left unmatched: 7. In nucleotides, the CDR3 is TGTGCCACCAGTGCCTGGGGGACAGGTCCCTACGAGCAGTACTTC. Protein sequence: CATSAWGTGPYEQYF.

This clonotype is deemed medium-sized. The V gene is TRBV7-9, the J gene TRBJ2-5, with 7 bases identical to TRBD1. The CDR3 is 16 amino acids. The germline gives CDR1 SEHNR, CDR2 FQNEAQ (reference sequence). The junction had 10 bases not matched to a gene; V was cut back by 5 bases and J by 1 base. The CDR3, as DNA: TGTGCCAGCAGCCCCCGACAGGGTAGGGGCCAAGAGACCCAGTACTTC. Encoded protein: CASSPRQGRGQETQYF.

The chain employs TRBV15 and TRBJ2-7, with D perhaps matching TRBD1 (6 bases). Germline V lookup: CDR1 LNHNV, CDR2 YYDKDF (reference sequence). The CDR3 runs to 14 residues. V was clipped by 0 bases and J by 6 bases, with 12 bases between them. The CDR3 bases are TGTGCCACCAGCAGAGATGTCAGGGGTAGCGAGCAGTACTTC. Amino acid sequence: CATSRDVRGSEQYF.

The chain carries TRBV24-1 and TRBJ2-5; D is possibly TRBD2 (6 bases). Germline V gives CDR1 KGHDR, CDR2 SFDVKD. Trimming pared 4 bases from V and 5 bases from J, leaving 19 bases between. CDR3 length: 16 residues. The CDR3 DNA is TGTGCCACCAGTGACCCGCGACACCCGCGGGATGAGACCCAGTACTTC. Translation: CATSDPRHPRDETQYF.

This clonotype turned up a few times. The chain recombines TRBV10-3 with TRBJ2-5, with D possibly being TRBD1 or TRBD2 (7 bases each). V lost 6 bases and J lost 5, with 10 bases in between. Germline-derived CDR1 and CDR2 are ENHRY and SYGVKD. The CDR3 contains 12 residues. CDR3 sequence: CAISQGGETQYF. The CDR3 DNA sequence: TGTGCCATCAGCCAGGGGGGGGAGACCCAGTACTTC.

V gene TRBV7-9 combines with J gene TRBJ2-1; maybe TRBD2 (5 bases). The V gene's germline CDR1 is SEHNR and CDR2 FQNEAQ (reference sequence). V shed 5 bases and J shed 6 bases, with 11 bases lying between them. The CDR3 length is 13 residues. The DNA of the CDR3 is TGTGCCAGCAGCCTCGACGAGGGCAATGAGCAGTTCTTC. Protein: CASSLDEGNEQFF.

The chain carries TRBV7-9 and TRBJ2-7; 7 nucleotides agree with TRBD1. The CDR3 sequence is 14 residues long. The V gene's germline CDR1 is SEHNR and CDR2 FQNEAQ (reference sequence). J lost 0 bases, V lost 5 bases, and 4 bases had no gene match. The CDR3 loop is CASSHRGSSYEQYF. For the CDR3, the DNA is TGTGCCAGCAGCCACAGGGGAAGCTCCTACGAGCAGTACTTC.

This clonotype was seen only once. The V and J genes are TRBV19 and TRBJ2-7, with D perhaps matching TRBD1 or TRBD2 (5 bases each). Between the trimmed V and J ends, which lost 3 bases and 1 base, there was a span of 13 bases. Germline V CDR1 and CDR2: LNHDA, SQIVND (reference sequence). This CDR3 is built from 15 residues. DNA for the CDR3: TGTGCCAGTAGTATTTCGTGGGGGAGTTCCTACGAGCAGTACTTC. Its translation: CASSISWGSSYEQYF.

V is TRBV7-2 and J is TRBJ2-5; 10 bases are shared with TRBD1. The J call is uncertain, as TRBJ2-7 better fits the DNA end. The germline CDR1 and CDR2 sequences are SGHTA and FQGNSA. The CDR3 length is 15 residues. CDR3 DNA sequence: TGTGCCAGCAGCCGCCCCGCCGGGACAGGGGACGAGCAGTACTTC. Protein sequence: CASSRPAGTGDEQYF.

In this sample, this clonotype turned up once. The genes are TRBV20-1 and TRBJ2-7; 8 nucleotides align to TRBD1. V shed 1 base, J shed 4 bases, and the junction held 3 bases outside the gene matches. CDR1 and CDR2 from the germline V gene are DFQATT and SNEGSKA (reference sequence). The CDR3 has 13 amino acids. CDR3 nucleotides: TGCAGTGCTAGAGGGACAGGGCTATACGAGCAGTACTTC. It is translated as CSARGTGLYEQYF.

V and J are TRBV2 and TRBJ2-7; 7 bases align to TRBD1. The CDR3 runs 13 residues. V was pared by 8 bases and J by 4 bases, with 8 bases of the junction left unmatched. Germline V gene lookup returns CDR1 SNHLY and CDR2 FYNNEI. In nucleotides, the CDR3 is TGTGCCAGCGACACAGGGGTTATATACGAGCAGTACTTC. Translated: CASDTGVIYEQYF.

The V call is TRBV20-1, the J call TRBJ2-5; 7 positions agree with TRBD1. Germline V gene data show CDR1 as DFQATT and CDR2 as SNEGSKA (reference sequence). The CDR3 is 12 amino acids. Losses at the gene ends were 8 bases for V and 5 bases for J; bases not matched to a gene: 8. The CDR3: CSPKGAAETQYF. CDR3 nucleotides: TGCAGTCCAAAGGGGGCAGCGGAGACCCAGTACTTC.

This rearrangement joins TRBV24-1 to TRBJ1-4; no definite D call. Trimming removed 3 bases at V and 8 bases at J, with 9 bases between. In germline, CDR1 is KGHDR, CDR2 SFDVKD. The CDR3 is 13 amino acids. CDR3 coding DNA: TGTGCCACCAGTGATGGGTACAGCGAAAAACTGTTTTTT. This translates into CATSDGYSEKLFF.

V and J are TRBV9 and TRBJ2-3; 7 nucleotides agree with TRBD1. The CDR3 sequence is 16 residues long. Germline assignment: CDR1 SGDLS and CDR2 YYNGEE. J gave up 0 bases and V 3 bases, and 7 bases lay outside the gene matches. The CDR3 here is CASSGPGTASTDTQYF. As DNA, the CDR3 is TGTGCCAGCAGCGGACCCGGGACAGCTAGCACAGATACGCAGTATTTT. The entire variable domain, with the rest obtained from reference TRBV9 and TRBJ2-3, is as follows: DSGVTQTPKHLITATGQRVTLRCSPRSGDLSVYWYQQSLDQGLQFLIQYYNGEERAKGNILERFSAQQFPDLHSELNLSSLELGDSALYFCASSGPGTASTDTQYFGPGTRLTVL.

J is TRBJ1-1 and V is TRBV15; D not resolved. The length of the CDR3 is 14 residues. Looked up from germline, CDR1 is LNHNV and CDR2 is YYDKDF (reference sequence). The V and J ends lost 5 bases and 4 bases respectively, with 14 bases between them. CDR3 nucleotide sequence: TGTGCCACCAGCCGCGTTCTTTTGGGCACTGAAGCTTTCTTT. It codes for CATSRVLLGTEAFF.

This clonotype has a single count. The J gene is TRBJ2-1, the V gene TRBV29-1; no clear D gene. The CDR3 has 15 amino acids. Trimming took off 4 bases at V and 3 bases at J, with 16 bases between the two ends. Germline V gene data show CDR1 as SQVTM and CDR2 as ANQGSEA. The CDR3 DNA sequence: TGCAGCGTTGCCCCCCCCAGGTCGAGCTACAATGAGCAGTTCTTC. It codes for CSVAPPRSSYNEQFF.

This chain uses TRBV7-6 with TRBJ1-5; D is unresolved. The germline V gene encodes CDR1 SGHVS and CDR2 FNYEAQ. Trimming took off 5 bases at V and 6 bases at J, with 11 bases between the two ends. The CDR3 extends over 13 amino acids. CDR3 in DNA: TGTGCCAGCAGCCTAGATTCGGGTCAGCCCCAGCATTTT. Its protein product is CASSLDSGQPQHF.

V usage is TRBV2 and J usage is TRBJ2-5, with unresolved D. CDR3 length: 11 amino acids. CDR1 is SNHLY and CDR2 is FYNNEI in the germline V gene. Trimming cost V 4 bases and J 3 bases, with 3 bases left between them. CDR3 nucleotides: TGTGCCAGCAGTGGTGAAGAGACCCAGTACTTC. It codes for CASSGEETQYF.

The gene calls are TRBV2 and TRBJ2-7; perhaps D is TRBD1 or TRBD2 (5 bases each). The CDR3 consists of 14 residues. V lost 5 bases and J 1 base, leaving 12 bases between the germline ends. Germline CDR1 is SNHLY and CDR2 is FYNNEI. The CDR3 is CASSLGVGSYEQYF. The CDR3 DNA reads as TGTGCCAGCAGTTTGGGGGTGGGGTCCTACGAGCAGTACTTC.